These T cell receptor beta chains were read from a single sample in a study of chemoradiotherapy in HPV16-positive cancers. Clones were read by immunoSEQ multiplex PCR, and TCRdb kept only the in-frame ones, dropping some. In the table there are 20,000 to 25,000 clones, over 75% of which are singletons. The material sequenced was blood, taken from a patient who underwent chemoradiotherapy. All receptors derive from a human donor with HPV-associated anogenital cancer. The CDR3 runs from the conserved cysteine through the conserved F or W. Each record gives: V gene, D gene, clone size, J gene, CDR3 protein, CDR3 DNA. D genes are given only for firm matches. Where a row states a size, it is once, few, many or the class of an expanded clone; other rows omit it.

TRBV2	NA	NA	TRBJ2-4	CASSERGDGGRNIQYF	TGTGCCAGCAGTGAAAGGGGGGATGGAGGGAGGAACATTCAGTACTTC
TRBV6-6	NA	NA	TRBJ2-1	CASTPPGGYNEQFF	TGTGCCAGCACCCCACCCGGGGGCTACAATGAGCAGTTCTTC
TRBV5-4	TRBD2	NA	TRBJ2-1	CASSLPSGGAKGPYNEQFF	TGTGCCAGCAGCTTACCTAGCGGGGGGGCAAAGGGGCCCTACAATGAGCAGTTCTTC
TRBV7-2	NA	NA	TRBJ2-7	CASSLVESYEQYF	TGTGCCAGCAGCTTAGTTGAGTCCTACGAGCAGTACTTC
TRBV7-9	TRBD1	NA	TRBJ1-2	CASSFGQGNPNGYTF	TGTGCCAGCAGCTTCGGACAGGGGAACCCTAATGGCTACACCTTC
TRBV5-6	NA	few	TRBJ1-2	CASSLNRAYGYTF	TGTGCCAGCAGCCTCAACAGAGCCTATGGCTACACCTTC
TRBV5-1	NA	NA	TRBJ2-2	CASSSTSGYTGELFF	TGCGCCAGCAGCTCGACTTCGGGGTACACCGGGGAGCTGTTTTTT
TRBV9	NA	NA	TRBJ2-2	CASGSSGTGELFF	TGTGCCAGCGGGTCCAGCGGCACCGGGGAGCTGTTTTTT
TRBV19	NA	NA	TRBJ2-1	CASSIEVGEQFF	TGTGCCAGTAGTATAGAGGTCGGCGAGCAGTTCTTC
TRBV2	NA	NA	TRBJ2-5	CASRGRVRGAFQETQYF	TGTGCCAGCAGGGGTCGTGTCCGGGGGGCCTTCCAAGAGACCCAGTACTTC
TRBV29-1	TRBD2	NA	TRBJ2-7	CSAGGLAGSYEQYF	TGCAGCGCCGGAGGACTAGCGGGCTCCTACGAGCAGTACTTC
TRBV5-8	TRBD1	NA	TRBJ1-5	CASSLEGASNQPQHF	TGTGCCAGCAGCTTGGAGGGGGCGAGCAATCAGCCCCAGCATTTT
TRBV11-2	TRBD2	once	TRBJ2-3	CASSLRKLAGGSTDTQYF	TGTGCCAGCAGCTTAAGGAAACTAGCGGGGGGGAGCACAGATACGCAGTATTTT
TRBV6-6	NA	NA	TRBJ2-1	CASSLTRGEQFF	TGTGCCAGCAGTCTTACACGGGGTGAGCAGTTCTTC